This T cell receptor beta chain is drawn from a study of response to subunit inactivated influenza vaccine. The study, taken as a whole, reports: The authors offered the suggestion that each seasonal influenza vaccination recruits few new T cells.

The CDR3 runs to 15 residues. Germline V gene data show CDR1 as MDHEN and CDR2 as SYDVKM. V lost 5 bases to trimming and J lost 5 bases, with 13 bases between them. This clonotype was found a few times. Antigen: not known. Each CDR3 protein gets one entry after TCRdb re-called the RT-PCR reads with MiXCR. The repertoire consists of about 830,000 distinct CDR3 sequences, with approximately 18% occurring once and the leading ten covering under 13%. The chain uses TRBV28 and TRBJ1-6, with no clear D. Source: PBMCs from blood, taken 5 to 6 days after vaccination. This sequence was found in a man between 50 and 59 years old who received an inactivated influenza vaccine. This chain's CDR3 is CASSRGYHNNSPLHF. The CDR3 bases are TGTGCCAGCAGTCGTGGCTACCATAATAATTCACCCCTCCACTTT. The variable domain in full, completed from reference TRBV28 and TRBJ1-6, reads DVKVTQSSRYLVKRTGEKVFLECVQDMDHENMFWYRQDPGLGLRLIYFSYDVKMKEKGDIPEGYSVSREKKERFSLILESASTNQTSMYLCASSRGYHNNSPLHFGNGTRLTVT.